The clone carrying this T cell receptor (beta chain) was detected a few times. The antigen remains undetermined. Treatment indicated: roughly 11-day PBMC culture with coronavirus spike peptide pools or control peptides (ViraFEST assay). The record originates from a study of vaccination and CD4 T cells after COVID-19. The Oncomine TCR Beta short-read assay sequenced DNA from cultured CD4+ T cells. Each CDR3 protein is one row after TCRdb ran MiXCR on the PCR reads. The table includes a few thousand distinct CDR3 sequences, 45% to 55% detected once. With V trimmed by 5 bases and J by 3 bases, 8 bases remained unmatched. The CDR3 spans 15 residues. Per germline, CDR1 MNHEY and CDR2 SVGEGT.

The TCR comes from a human donor who had recovered from COVID-19. The gene calls are TRBV6-2 or TRBV6-3 and TRBJ2-7; 9 bases align to TRBD1. The sequenced material came from CD4+ T cells from blood, cultured in vitro. The CDR3 protein is CASSRTGAKNYEQYF. The CDR3, as DNA: TGTGCCAGCAGTCGGACAGGGGCTAAAAACTACGAGCAGTACTTC.